What follows are 7 T cell receptor beta chains derived from one specimen sequenced in a study of metastatic and nonmetastatic thyroid tumors. TCRdb reprocessed the PCR reads using MiXCR. The sample lists around 10,000 clones, approximately 29% seen once, with less than 20% in the top ten. All patients were untreated before thyroid surgery. The sample was tumor tissue. Source of these receptors: a female donor with papillary thyroid cancer or a benign thyroid nodule (not recorded which). Some clones in this sample may be carry-over from other donors' samples.

This rearrangement joins TRBV6-2 or TRBV6-3 to TRBJ2-7, with 11 positions matching TRBD2. Germline CDR1 MNHEY, CDR2 SVGEGT. The CDR3 has 21 residues. The V segment lost 2 bases and the J segment 6 bases; nucleotides outside the gene matches: 24. CDR3 nucleotides: TGTGCCAGCAGTTACGTCGGTAGAGGTAGCGGGAGGGCCCAAGGCAAGCGCGAGCAGTACTTC. Its protein product is CASSYVGRGSGRAQGKREQYF.

The chain has TRBV20-1 and TRBJ2-2, with 9 bases aligning to TRBD2. CDR1 is DFQATT and CDR2 is SNEGSKA in the germline V gene (reference sequence). The CDR3 totals 16 residues. J lost 5 bases, V lost 6 bases, and 13 bases had no gene match. This chain's CDR3 is CSAPKGGTSRTGELFF. The CDR3 bases are TGCAGTGCCCCAAAAGGGGGGACTAGCCGGACCGGGGAGCTGTTTTTT.

CDR3 in amino acids: CASSGLAGEGRDEQYF. The CDR3 DNA reads as TGTGCCAGCAGCGGCCTCGCGGGGGAGGGCCGGGACGAGCAGTACTTC. V is TRBV9 and J is TRBJ2-7; TRBD2 agrees at 7 bases. Losses at the gene ends were 3 bases for V and 5 bases for J; bases not matched to a gene: 14. The CDR3 is made up of 16 amino acids. Germline assignment: CDR1 SGDLS and CDR2 YYNGEE.

The chain combines TRBV7-9 with TRBJ1-1; maybe TRBD1 (5 bases). The length of the CDR3 is 15 residues. Germline CDR1 and CDR2: SEHNR and FQNEAQ (reference sequence). Trimming pared 2 bases from V and 4 bases from J, leaving 14 bases between. The CDR3 nucleotides are TGTGCCAGCAGCTTAAGACGGGGGGTAATCACTGAAGCTTTCTTT. It is translated as CASSLRRGVITEAFF.

This clone was counted many times. The chain employs TRBV6-2 or TRBV6-3 and TRBJ2-3, with D hard to call. The CDR3 totals 13 residues. Germline V CDR1 and CDR2: MNHEY, SVGEGT. With 5 bases removed from V and 10 bases from J, the gap between germline ends came to 16 bases. The DNA of the CDR3 is TGTGCCAGCAGTACGGACCCCCCGGGCGCGCAGTATTTT. Translating gives CASSTDPPGAQYF.

This clone was recorded many times. The chain carries TRBV29-1 and TRBJ2-5; D is perhaps TRBD2 (6 bases). CDR1 SQVTM and CDR2 ANQGSEA come from the germline V gene. CDR3 size: 17 residues. V was cut by 4 bases and J by 5 bases, with 26 bases left in between. CDR3 in amino acids: CSVGDDTGVGRGETQYF. Written as DNA, the CDR3 is TGCAGCGTTGGGGATGACACGGGAGTGGGCCGAGGGGAGACCCAGTACTTC.

This clone has ten or more counts. The V and J genes are TRBV10-2 and TRBJ1-1; a possible D gene is TRBD1 (6 bases). Germline CDR1 reads WSHSY; CDR2 reads SAAADI. V lost 9 bases to trimming and J lost 0 bases, with 11 bases between them. The CDR3 extends over 13 amino acids. This CDR3 reads CASEGVLNTEAFF. CDR3 coding DNA: TGCGCCAGTGAGGGGGTGTTGAACACTGAAGCTTTCTTT.